The clone carrying this T cell receptor (beta chain) was seen just once. This sample was taken from a study of OX40 agonist ivuxolimab in advanced cancers. Study context: Ivuxolimab is a fully human IgG2 antibody that activates OX40 (CD134). People who had prior anti-PD-1, anti-PD-L1 or anti-CTLA-4 therapy could take part, and roughly 44% had some.

CDR3 length equals 16 residues. Germline values: CDR1 LNHDA, CDR2 SQIVND (reference sequence). Losses at the gene ends were 4 bases for V and 10 bases for J; bases not matched to a gene: 10. TCRdb's copy holds only in-frame clones and misses some; the assay was immunoSEQ multiplex PCR. There are tens of thousands of clones in the sample; roughly 90% occur only once, and 2.6% lies in the top ten. The sequencing here drew on CD4+ or CD8+ T cells sorted from blood, taken in a trial of the OX40 agonist ivuxolimab. The sequence was collected from an adult with an advanced solid tumor such as melanoma, head and neck, liver or kidney cancer. The chain employs TRBV19 and TRBJ2-1; 13 bases align to TRBD2. The CDR3 sequence: CASSTRTSGRTSEQFF. The CDR3 DNA is TGTGCCAGTAGTACGCGGACTAGCGGGAGAACCAGCGAGCAGTTCTTC. Drawing the rest from reference TRBV19 and TRBJ2-1, the complete variable domain is DGGITQSPKYLFRKEGQNVTLSCEQNLNHDAMYWYRQDPGQGLRLIYYSQIVNDFQKGDIAEGYSVSREKKESFPLTVTSAQKNPTAFYLCASSTRTSGRTSEQFFGPGTRLTVL.